A selection of T cell receptor beta chains follows, all from one sample in a study of regulatory T cells in long-lasting Graves disease. TCRdb re-called the multiplex PCR reads through MiXCR, storing one row per CDR3 protein. The sample has 420,000 or so distinct CDR3 sequences, 15% to 20% seen once. These data were likewise used in another study, on T cells in Graves' hyperthyroidism and ophthalmopathy.

The sample in question was peripheral blood mononuclear cells (PBMCs), obtained at new diagnosis, from a patient treated with antithyroid drugs. These receptors originate from a woman under 30 with Graves disease. Each CDR3 is given with its conserved first and last residue. A D gene is named only where the DNA matches it firmly. A row's size may be missing; if present it is once, few, many or a size class.

TRBV2	TRBJ1-2	-	many	CASSEQVLRGYTF	TGTGCCAGCAGTGAACAGGTCCTTCGAGGCTACACCTTC
TRBV27	TRBJ2-1	TRBD2	few	CASSLFGTSGRGLRGEQFF	TGTGCCAGCAGTTTATTTGGGACTAGCGGGAGGGGTCTTCGGGGTGAGCAGTTCTTC
TRBV5-5	TRBJ1-2	-	few	CASRAFGGAYYGYTF	TGTGCCAGCAGGGCATTCGGGGGGGCCTACTATGGCTACACCTTC
TRBV6-1	TRBJ2-7	-	many	CASSPGTYEQYF	TGTGCCAGCAGCCCAGGGACCTACGAGCAGTACTTC
TRBV29-1	TRBJ2-7	-	many	CSVEFDSYEQYF	TGCAGCGTTGAGTTCGACTCCTACGAGCAGTACTTC
TRBV28	TRBJ2-7	-	many	CASGTPRNHEQYF	TGTGCCAGCGGTACCCCGAGGAACCACGAGCAGTACTTC
TRBV28	TRBJ2-3	-	many	CASFDSSTDTQYF	TGTGCCAGCTTTGACTCTAGCACAGATACGCAGTATTTT
TRBV28	TRBJ2-3	-	-	CASSPRGRVGDTQYF	TGTGCCAGCAGCCCGCGGGGGCGGGTCGGAGATACGCAGTATTTT
TRBV7-9	TRBJ2-1	-	few	CASSRLESGRSYNEQFF	TGTGCCAGCAGCCGCCTTGAGAGCGGCCGCTCCTACAATGAGCAGTTCTTC
TRBV12-3/TRBV12-4	TRBJ2-1	-	many	CASRKRESYNEQFF	TGTGCCAGCAGGAAGCGAGAATCTTACAATGAGCAGTTCTTC
TRBV12-3/TRBV12-4	TRBJ1-1	-	many	CASSLEEHTEAFF	TGTGCCAGCAGTTTAGAGGAACACACTGAAGCTTTCTTT
TRBV9	TRBJ2-7	-	-	CASSVEERPTYEQYF	TGTGCCAGCAGCGTAGAGGAGCGCCCTACCTACGAGCAGTACTTC
TRBV10-1	TRBJ2-2	-	few	CASSPLGSLGTGELFF	TGCGCCAGCAGTCCCCTTGGGAGCTTGGGCACCGGGGAGCTGTTTTTT
TRBV11-2	TRBJ2-7	TRBD1	few	CASSQGTGGASYEQYF	TGCGCCAGCAGCCAAGGGACAGGGGGGGCAAGCTACGAGCAGTACTTC
TRBV27	TRBJ2-2	TRBD1	-	CASSPPPGTGDANTGELFF	TGTGCCAGCAGTCCACCTCCCGGGACAGGGGATGCGAACACCGGGGAGCTGTTTTTT
TRBV27	TRBJ2-2	-	few	CASANLEIGELFF	TGTGCCAGCGCCAACCTAGAGATCGGGGAGCTGTTTTTT
TRBV12-3/TRBV12-4	TRBJ2-7	TRBD2	many	CASSPLGTSGSHEQYF	TGTGCCAGCAGCCCACTGGGGACTAGCGGGAGTCACGAGCAGTACTTC
TRBV2	TRBJ2-7	TRBD1	many	CASSTGQGAFEQYF	TGTGCCAGCAGTACGGGACAGGGGGCGTTCGAGCAGTACTTC
TRBV7-9	TRBJ2-3	-	many	CASSLLGRSDTQYF	TGTGCCAGCAGCTTATTGGGAAGGTCAGATACGCAGTATTTT
TRBV28	TRBJ1-2	TRBD1	many	CASSPRDRTYYGYTF	TGTGCCAGCAGTCCTCGGGACAGGACCTACTATGGCTACACCTTC
TRBV5-4	TRBJ1-2	TRBD1	-	CASSLVDRIYGYTF	TGTGCCAGCAGCTTGGTGGACAGGATCTATGGCTACACCTTC
TRBV3-1	TRBJ1-1	-	many	CASNLQGNSGEAFF	TGTGCCAGCAACCTTCAGGGGAATAGTGGTGAAGCTTTCTTT
TRBV30	TRBJ2-5	TRBD1	many	CAWSTGTGVQTQYF	TGTGCCTGGAGTACCGGGACAGGGGTCCAGACCCAGTACTTC
TRBV7-2	TRBJ2-1	TRBD2	many	CASSLAGVSLNEQFF	TGTGCCAGCAGTTTAGCGGGAGTCTCCCTCAATGAGCAGTTCTTC
TRBV20-1	TRBJ2-7	-	-	CSARDGRPPYEQYF	TGCAGTGCTAGAGATGGGCGACCTCCCTACGAGCAGTACTTC
TRBV4-1	TRBJ2-3	TRBD1	-	CASSQPGTGGKGDTQYF	TGCGCCAGCAGCCAACCCGGGACAGGGGGAAAAGGAGATACGCAGTATTTT
TRBV7-9	TRBJ2-5	-	-	CASSLDFPGLQETQYF	TGTGCCAGCAGCTTAGACTTTCCGGGACTGCAAGAGACCCAGTACTTC
TRBV7-2	TRBJ1-4	TRBD1	few	CASRTGEADEKLFF	TGTGCCAGCAGGACAGGGGAGGCAGATGAAAAACTGTTTTTT
TRBV20-1	TRBJ1-1	-	-	CSARGHLNTEAFF	TGCAGTGCTAGGGGACACTTGAACACTGAAGCTTTCTTT
TRBV14	TRBJ2-1	TRBD2	-	CASSHYLLAGEVHEQFF	TGTGCCAGCAGCCACTACCTCCTAGCGGGAGAGGTGCATGAGCAGTTCTTC
TRBV7-2	TRBJ2-5	TRBD2	once	CASSFRGRVETQYF	TGTGCCAGCAGTTTCCGCGGGAGGGTGGAGACCCAGTACTTC
TRBV28	TRBJ2-3	TRBD2	many	CASSVGLAGEEATDTQYF	TGTGCCAGCAGCGTTGGACTAGCGGGAGAAGAGGCCACAGATACGCAGTATTTT
TRBV28	TRBJ1-2	-	many	CASRDVRDYGYTF	TGTGCCAGCCGGGACGTACGAGACTATGGCTACACCTTC
TRBV7-3	TRBJ2-1	-	many	CASSPTRTGGNEQFF	TGTGCCAGCAGCCCCACTAGAACGGGTGGGAATGAGCAGTTCTTC
TRBV20-1	TRBJ2-1	-	many	CSAKGPLNEQFF	TGCAGTGCCAAAGGGCCCCTCAATGAGCAGTTCTTC
TRBV29-1	TRBJ2-7	TRBD1	many	CSVAPTGTYEQYF	TGCAGCGTTGCTCCGACAGGGACCTACGAGCAGTACTTC
TRBV27	TRBJ2-7	-	many	CASSWGSSDEQYF	TGTGCCAGCAGTTGGGGTAGTAGCGACGAGCAGTACTTC
TRBV24-1	TRBJ2-2	TRBD2	few	CATSFGLAGNTGELFF	TGTGCCACCAGTTTCGGACTAGCGGGAAACACCGGGGAGCTGTTTTTT
TRBV5-1	TRBJ1-5	-	-	CASSLWAAIRNQPQHF	TGCGCCAGCAGCTTGTGGGCCGCGATAAGGAATCAGCCCCAGCATTTT
TRBV20-1	TRBJ2-7	TRBD1	many	CSARGQPATYEQYF	TGCAGTGCTAGGGGACAGCCGGCTACCTACGAGCAGTACTTC
TRBV19	TRBJ1-5	-	-	CASSMEGIQPQHF	TGTGCCAGTAGTATGGAGGGGATTCAGCCCCAGCATTTT
TRBV20-1	TRBJ2-2	-	few	CSARMRENTGELFF	TGCAGTGCTAGGATGCGGGAGAACACCGGGGAGCTGTTTTTT
TRBV7-8	TRBJ2-1	TRBD2	many	CASSLVPDLAGRNEQFF	TGTGCCAGCAGCTTAGTTCCCGATTTAGCGGGAAGGAATGAGCAGTTCTTC
TRBV7-3	TRBJ2-1	-	many	CASSLQGSTYNEQFF	TGTGCCAGCAGCTTACAGGGTTCCACCTACAATGAGCAGTTCTTC
TRBV30	TRBJ2-1	-	-	CAWSRDFGVDNEQFF	TGTGCCTGGAGTAGGGACTTCGGTGTAGACAATGAGCAGTTCTTC
TRBV28	TRBJ2-3	TRBD1	once	CASSPGQGAPADQYF	TGTGCCAGCAGTCCGGGACAGGGGGCCCCTGCAGATCAGTATTTT
TRBV11-2	TRBJ2-1	TRBD2	many	CASSLGGLAGGRGQFF	TGTGCCAGCAGCTTAGGGGGACTAGCGGGAGGAAGAGGGCAGTTCTTC
TRBV20-1	TRBJ2-1	TRBD2	few	CSTGTSGAYNEQFF	TGCAGCACAGGGACTAGCGGGGCTTACAATGAGCAGTTCTTC
TRBV7-9	TRBJ2-5	TRBD2	few	CASSRSGEETQYF	TGTGCCAGCAGCCGTAGCGGGGAAGAGACCCAGTACTTC
TRBV28	TRBJ2-3	-	-	CASSLWNAPGTDTQYF	TGTGCCAGCAGTTTATGGAACGCTCCAGGGACGGATACGCAGTATTTT
TRBV6-4	TRBJ2-2	-	-	CASSAQGASGGELFF	TGTGCCAGCAGCGCTCAGGGTGCGAGTGGCGGGGAGCTGTTTTTT
TRBV7-2	TRBJ1-1	-	once	CASTLDPRVNTEAFF	TGTGCCAGCACACTGGACCCCAGGGTAAACACTGAAGCTTTCTTT
TRBV29-1	TRBJ2-4	TRBD2	-	CSVELAPKNIQYF	TGCAGCGTCGAACTAGCGCCCAAAAACATTCAGTACTTC
TRBV3-1	TRBJ2-5	-	many	CASSQGDRWKETQYF	TGTGCCAGCAGCCAAGGGGACCGATGGAAAGAGACCCAGTACTTC
TRBV15	TRBJ2-3	-	many	CATSRADRRATDTQYF	TGTGCCACCAGCAGGGCCGACAGGAGAGCCACAGATACGCAGTATTTT
TRBV2	TRBJ1-2	-	many	CTSGGTANYGYTF	TGTACCAGCGGGGGAACAGCGAACTATGGCTACACCTTC
TRBV12-3/TRBV12-4	TRBJ2-2	TRBD1	-	CASSSTGKNTGELFF	TGTGCCAGCAGTTCGACAGGGAAAAACACCGGGGAGCTGTTTTTT
TRBV7-2	TRBJ1-5	-	-	CASSLEESYSNQPQHF	TGTGCCAGCAGTCTCGAGGAAAGTTATAGCAATCAGCCCCAGCATTTT